The clone carrying this T cell receptor beta chain occurred a few times. The antigen is unknown. TCRdb re-called the reads through MiXCR, storing one row per CDR3 protein. The sample lists approximately 170,000 distinct CDR3 sequences; approximately 17% were seen once. This CDR3 is 13 amino acids long. Germline V gene lookup returns CDR1 MNHEY and CDR2 SVGAGI. With 2 bases removed from V and 5 bases from J, the gap between germline ends came to 9 bases. This record belongs to a study of T cell repertoires in cytomegalovirus infection. Overall study context: Public TCR beta signatures indicated both CMV infection and matching HLA type.

Study conclusions and caveats: HLA-C-restricted CMV clonotypes gave the most frequent clonotype in two of eight donors.

This TCR was sampled from a human donor in good health (CMV status not recorded). Some clones in this sample may be carry-over from other donors' samples. The chain is built from TRBV6-5 and TRBJ1-1; tentatively, D is TRBD1 (6 bases). The specimen sequenced was CD8+ T cells from PBMCs. The CDR3 region is CASSYDRRTEAFF. CDR3 bases: TGTGCCAGCAGTTACGACAGGAGGACTGAAGCTTTCTTT.